Below, 21 T cell receptor beta chains from the same sample are listed, as sequenced in a study of T cell responses to AZD1222 COVID-19 vaccine. Produced via immunoSEQ multiplex PCR; TCRdb's table is partial and in-frame only. The data hold around 140,000 clones, with 90% to 95% observed a single time. The specimen comprised peripheral blood, sampled after recovery from COVID-19. The receptor source for this set is an adult who had recovered from COVID-19.

The CDR3 DNA reads TGTGCCAGCAGCGGGGGCGGGGGGAACAATGAGCAGTTCTTC. This codes for CASSGGGGNNEQFF. The chain recombines TRBV5-4 with TRBJ2-1, with TRBD2 identical over 8 bases. V trimming: 4 bases; J trimming: 5 bases; junction bases outside the gene matches: 5. The CDR3 has 14 amino acids. Germline V CDR1 and CDR2: SGHNT, YYREEE (reference sequence). The complete variable domain, with remaining parts taken from reference TRBV5-4 and TRBJ2-1, reads ETGVTQSPTHLIKTRGQQVTLRCSSQSGHNTVSWYQQALGQGPQFIFQYYREEENGRGNFPPRFSGLQFPNYSSELNVNALELDDSALYLCASSGGGGNNEQFFGPGTRLTVL.

This clone occurred a few times. The chain uses TRBV6-1 and TRBJ2-7; D gene uncertain. The CDR3 has 15 residues. Germline CDR1 and CDR2: MNHNS and SASEGT. The V and J ends lost 2 bases and 0 bases respectively, with 11 bases between them. The CDR3 coding sequence is TGTGCCAGCAGTGAAATTGGGGATTCCTCCTACGAGCAGTACTTC. It is translated as CASSEIGDSSYEQYF.

The J gene is TRBJ1-2, the V gene TRBV15, with a possible D match to TRBD1 (5 bases). V shed 5 bases and J shed 0 bases, with 10 bases lying between them. Germline CDR1 reads LNHNV; CDR2 reads YYDKDF (reference sequence). This CDR3 region has 14 residues. The CDR3 DNA follows: TGTGCCACCAGCTCGGGACGGACTAACTATGGCTACACCTTC. Translation gives CATSSGRTNYGYTF. The complete variable domain, with remaining parts taken from reference TRBV15 and TRBJ1-2, reads DAMVIQNPRYQVTQFGKPVTLSCSQTLNHNVMYWYQQKSSQAPKLLFHYYDKDFNNEADTPDNFQSRRPNTSFCFLDIRSPGLGDTAMYLCATSSGRTNYGYTFGSGTRLTVV.

The rearrangement uses TRBV5-1 and TRBJ1-4; TRBD1 is a possible D gene (5 bases). V lost 5 bases and J 5 bases, leaving 10 bases between the germline ends. The CDR3 spans 13 residues. CDR1 and CDR2 (germline): SGHRS, YFSETQ. CDR3 loop: CASSGGRNEKLFF. CDR3 DNA sequence: TGCGCCAGCAGTGGGGGTAGGAATGAAAAACTGTTTTTT.

The rearrangement links TRBV9 to TRBJ2-2, with D perhaps given as TRBD1 or TRBD2 (5 bases each). Germline V lookup: CDR1 SGDLS, CDR2 YYNGEE. V was clipped by 2 bases and J by 0 bases, with 17 bases between them. The CDR3 sequence is 18 residues long. The CDR3 bases are TGTGCCAGCAGCGTCGTAGCGCCCAGGGAATCGAACACCGGGGAGCTGTTTTTT. This translates into CASSVVAPRESNTGELFF.

The gene calls are TRBV7-9 and TRBJ2-1; 10 nucleotides agree with TRBD2. Germline assignment: CDR1 SEHNR and CDR2 FQNEAQ (reference sequence). This CDR3 is 18 amino acids long. V lost 5 bases, J lost 4 bases, and 14 bases stayed unmatched. The CDR3 DNA reads TGTGCCAGCAGCCACTCCCGGCTAGCGGGAGAAAGGTACAATGAGCAGTTCTTC. Translating gives CASSHSRLAGERYNEQFF.

The V and J genes are TRBV28 and TRBJ1-5; D not certain. The ends were cut back, 6 bases at V and 1 base at J, with 13 bases in the middle. CDR3 length equals 15 residues. The V gene's germline CDR1 is MDHEN and CDR2 SYDVKM. CDR3 in amino acids: CASREAWRSNQPQHF. The CDR3 nucleotides read TGTGCCAGCAGAGAAGCTTGGAGGAGCAATCAGCCCCAGCATTTT. Variable domain in full (rest from reference TRBV28 and TRBJ1-5): DVKVTQSSRYLVKRTGEKVFLECVQDMDHENMFWYRQDPGLGLRLIYFSYDVKMKEKGDIPEGYSVSREKKERFSLILESASTNQTSMYLCASREAWRSNQPQHFGDGTRLSIL.

J is TRBJ2-2 and V is TRBV5-4; TRBD2 agrees at 8 bases. The CDR3 totals 17 residues. The trim removed 0 bases at V and 4 bases at J, leaving 8 bases unmatched. CDR1 SGHNT and CDR2 YYREEE come from the germline V gene (reference sequence). Here the CDR3 reads CASSLDASGWGTGELFF. DNA of the CDR3: TGTGCCAGCAGCTTGGACGCTAGCGGGTGGGGCACCGGGGAGCTGTTTTTT.

The chain joins TRBV28 to TRBJ2-1, with TRBD2 matching over 11 bases. V shed 5 bases, J shed 13 bases, and the junction held 10 bases outside the gene matches. Germline CDR1 reads MDHEN; CDR2 reads SYDVKM. This CDR3 has 14 residues. CDR3 region: CASSPIAGGPGQFF. CDR3 DNA: TGTGCCAGCAGTCCCATAGCGGGAGGGCCCGGTCAGTTCTTC.

The CDR3 nucleotides are TGCAGCGTTGTTGTGGGGGCCCACGAGCAGTACTTC. Translating it yields CSVVVGAHEQYF. The chain uses TRBV29-1 and TRBJ2-7; possibly TRBD1 for D (6 bases). This CDR3 contains 12 residues. The ends were cut back, 4 bases at V and 5 bases at J, with 12 bases in the middle. Germline-derived CDR1 and CDR2 are SQVTM and ANQGSEA.

This chain uses TRBV7-9 with TRBJ2-7; no definite D call. Germline V lookup: CDR1 SEHNR, CDR2 FQNEAQ (reference sequence). The CDR3 extends over 13 amino acids. V was trimmed by 5 bases and J by 2 bases, leaving 10 bases between them. The DNA for the CDR3 is TGTGCCAGCAGCCCGCGACGGACCTACGAGCAGTACTTC. This sequence encodes CASSPRRTYEQYF.

The V call is TRBV3-1 (or the pseudogene TRBV3-2), the J call TRBJ2-7; possible D gene TRBD2, 6 bases. CDR1 is LGHDT and CDR2 is YNNKEL in the germline V gene (reference sequence). Trimming removed 4 bases from V and 4 bases from J, with 17 bases in between. CDR3 length: 15 amino acids. The chain's CDR3 is CASSPSGGNAYEQYF. The CDR3 DNA sequence: TGTGCCAGCAGCCCTTCCGGAGGGAACGCGTACGAGCAGTACTTC.

CDR3 coding DNA: TGTGCCAGCAGTCCCTCCGGGACAGTACAAGAGACCCAGTACTTC. It specifies CASSPSGTVQETQYF. The genes are TRBV13 and TRBJ2-5; 7 bases agree with TRBD1. Unmatched junction bases numbered 9, after V lost 6 bases and J lost 2 bases. CDR1 PRHDT and CDR2 FYEKMQ come from the germline V gene (reference sequence). The CDR3 length is 15 residues.

The J gene is TRBJ2-7, the V gene TRBV19; 8 nucleotides align to TRBD1. Germline CDR1 LNHDA, CDR2 SQIVND (reference sequence). This CDR3 region has 15 residues. With 5 bases clipped from V and 5 bases from J, the junction kept 11 bases outside the gene matches. The CDR3 spells CASSARTGILDEQYF. In nucleotides, the CDR3 is TGTGCCAGTAGTGCTAGGACAGGGATACTGGACGAGCAGTACTTC. The variable domain in full, completed from reference TRBV19 and TRBJ2-7, reads DGGITQSPKYLFRKEGQNVTLSCEQNLNHDAMYWYRQDPGQGLRLIYYSQIVNDFQKGDIAEGYSVSREKKESFPLTVTSAQKNPTAFYLCASSARTGILDEQYFGPGTRLTVT.

The chain combines TRBV28 with TRBJ2-1, with a weak D call TRBD2 (5 bases). The V and J ends lost 4 bases and 0 bases respectively, with 16 bases between them. The CDR3 loop spans 17 amino acids. Per germline, CDR1 MDHEN and CDR2 SYDVKM. CDR3 sequence (DNA): TGTGCCAGCAGTTCCTGGGGAGATCGCCACTCCTACAATGAGCAGTTCTTC. Amino acids: CASSSWGDRHSYNEQFF.

The chain joins TRBV6-5 to TRBJ2-3, with a weak D call TRBD2 (5 bases). The germline V and J ends were trimmed by 6 bases and 4 bases, with 17 bases remaining between them. The CDR3 is 15 amino acids. CDR1 is MNHEY and CDR2 is SVGAGI in the germline V gene. The CDR3 protein is CASRRLLGGADTQYF. The CDR3 DNA is TGTGCCAGCAGGAGGCTCCTCGGAGGCGCAGATACGCAGTATTTT.

The chain carries TRBV9 and TRBJ2-1; TRBD2 matches 8 bases. Germline trimming cut 1 base from V and 9 bases from J; bases unmatched to any gene: 6. Germline CDR1 SGDLS, CDR2 YYNGEE. The CDR3 covers 14 residues. The CDR3 loop is CASSVPSTSGEQFF. DNA for the CDR3: TGTGCCAGCAGCGTACCCTCCACTAGCGGTGAGCAGTTCTTC. The full variable domain, rest sourced from reference TRBV9 and TRBJ2-1, is DSGVTQTPKHLITATGQRVTLRCSPRSGDLSVYWYQQSLDQGLQFLIQYYNGEERAKGNILERFSAQQFPDLHSELNLSSLELGDSALYFCASSVPSTSGEQFFGPGTRLTVL.

The rearrangement joins TRBV2 to TRBJ2-3; D not certain. There are 10 residues in the CDR3. The V gene lost 11 bases and the J gene lost 5 bases, with 8 bases spanning the gap. Germline lookup yields CDR1 SNHLY and CDR2 FYNNEI. CDR3 protein: CAVGRDTQYF. The CDR3 DNA follows: TGTGCCGTCGGTAGAGATACGCAGTATTTT.

V usage is TRBV9 and J usage is TRBJ2-3; no reliable D call. This CDR3 contains 14 residues. V lost 3 bases and J lost 0, with 8 bases in between. Germline CDR1 and CDR2: SGDLS and YYNGEE. The CDR3 coding sequence is TGTGCCAGCAGCGCTAGAGGAAGCACAGATACGCAGTATTTT. Translated: CASSARGSTDTQYF. Combining the CDR3 with reference TRBV9 and TRBJ2-3 gives the whole variable domain DSGVTQTPKHLITATGQRVTLRCSPRSGDLSVYWYQQSLDQGLQFLIQYYNGEERAKGNILERFSAQQFPDLHSELNLSSLELGDSALYFCASSARGSTDTQYFGPGTRLTVL.

This clone was counted once. This chain connects TRBV5-1 to TRBJ1-1; perhaps TRBD1 as D (6 bases). The CDR3 runs to 11 residues. Trimming pared 2 bases from V and 7 bases from J, leaving 6 bases between. CDR1 and CDR2 from the germline V gene are SGHRS and YFSETQ. In DNA form, the CDR3 reads TGCGCCAGCAGCTTACAGGGTGAAGCTTTCTTT. Translation: CASSLQGEAFF.

The chain uses TRBV7-8 and TRBJ2-3, with 7 positions matching TRBD1. V was pared by 5 bases and J by 4 bases, with 6 bases of the junction left unmatched. In germline, CDR1 is SGHVS, CDR2 FQNEAQ. The CDR3 contains 14 residues. The CDR3 spells CASSVGTVPDTQYF. The CDR3 DNA sequence: TGTGCCAGCAGCGTTGGGACAGTTCCAGATACGCAGTATTTT.